This is a list of T cell receptor beta chains from one sample in a study of T cell responses to AZD1222 COVID-19 vaccine. The method was immunoSEQ multiplex PCR; TCRdb's version includes in-frame clones alone and lacks a portion of them. The data hold roughly 110,000 clones, with 85% to 90% observed a single time. The sample was peripheral blood, taken on day 0 of AZD1222 vaccination. Receptor source: an adult in good health. Both conserved end residues are part of each CDR3. D genes are given only for firm matches. Clone size is given for some rows only: seen once, a few or many times, or a class if the clone is expanded.

>.|TRBV18|.|TRBJ2-3
TGTGCCAGCTCACGGCTAGAAGCAGATACGCAGTATTTT
CASSRLEADTQYF
>.|TRBV5-1|.|TRBJ2-6
TGCGCCAGCAGCCGGGCGAGCTCTGGGGCCAACGTCCTGACTTTC
CASSRASSGANVLTF
>TRBD1|TRBV10-2|.|TRBJ1-1
TGCGCCAGCAGGCAGACAACAGGGGGCGCCGCTGAAGCTTTCTTT
CASRQTTGGAAEAFF
>.|TRBV5-4|.|TRBJ1-4
TGTGCCAGCAGCTTGACAGGGAGTAATGAAAAACTGTTTTTT
CASSLTGSNEKLFF
>.|TRBV4-1|few|TRBJ1-5
TGCGCCAGCAGCCAAGTTGGGAGACAGCCCCAGCATTTT
CASSQVGRQPQHF
>.|TRBV5-1|.|TRBJ2-7
TGCGCCAGCAGCTCGGGACACTTCTACGAGCAGTACTTC
CASSSGHFYEQYF
>.|TRBV9|.|TRBJ1-1
TGTGCCAGCAGCGTAGTGTGGGGCACTGAAGCTTTCTTT
CASSVVWGTEAFF
>.|TRBV7-2|.|TRBJ1-2
TGTGCCAGCAGCGGCAGGGTGAGGGACTATGGCTACACCTTC
CASSGRVRDYGYTF
>.|TRBV20-1|.|TRBJ1-1
TGCAGTGCTGGCAGGACGGTTGAAGCTTTCTTT
CSAGRTVEAFF
>TRBD2|TRBV12-5|few|TRBJ2-2
TGTGCTAGTGGCCTGGGACTACCGAACACCGGGGAGCTGTTTTTT
CASGLGLPNTGELFF
>TRBD1|TRBV4-1|.|TRBJ1-2
TGCGCCAGCAGCCGAGGGACAGGCGATGGCTACACCTTC
CASSRGTGDGYTF
>.|TRBV11-3|.|TRBJ1-3
TGTGCCAGCAGCCCGGGCTTCGGAAACACCATATATTTT
CASSPGFGNTIYF
>.|TRBV19|.|TRBJ2-2
TGTGCCAGTAGTATAGATTTAGATACCCCAGGGGACACCGGGGAGCTGTTTTTT
CASSIDLDTPGDTGELFF